The 28 T cell receptor beta chains listed next were all sequenced from one sample in a study of blood T cell repertoires in COVID-19. TCRdb's table, derived via immunoSEQ multiplex PCR, lists solely in-frame clones and lacks some. In the table there are around 110,000 clones, around 83% of which are singletons. Sequenced material: peripheral blood. These receptors all come from a man aged 35-49 years with acute or convalescent COVID-19.

The chain links TRBV7-2 to TRBJ1-1, with D maybe TRBD1 (5 bases). CDR1 and CDR2 (germline): SGHTA, FQGNSA. The germline V and J ends were trimmed by 5 bases and 5 bases, with 21 bases remaining between them. The CDR3 sequence is 16 residues long. CDR3 nucleotide sequence: TGTGCCAGCAGCCCCTGGGGCGGCGGGGTACGTACTGAAGCTTTCTTT. Residues: CASSPWGGGVRTEAFF.

This chain connects TRBV29-1 to TRBJ2-3; 14 bases agree with TRBD2. CDR1 is SQVTM, CDR2 ANQGSEA, per germline. This CDR3 comprises 16 residues. J was trimmed by 5 bases and V by 3 bases; bases with no gene match: 7. The chain's CDR3 is CSVDPGTSGSRDTQYF. Written as DNA, the CDR3 is TGCAGCGTTGACCCCGGGACTAGCGGGAGTCGAGATACGCAGTATTTT.

The table lists this clone with many counts. The rearrangement joins TRBV12-3 or TRBV12-4 to TRBJ1-2, with D uncertain. The ends were cut back, 7 bases at V and 4 bases at J, with 10 bases in the middle. This CDR3 has 12 amino acids. DNA for the CDR3: TGTGCCAGCACTCAGGACTTCTATGGCTACACCTTC. Amino acids: CASTQDFYGYTF.

The V gene is TRBV4-3, the J gene TRBJ1-5; D remains unclear. Germline lookup yields CDR1 LGHNA and CDR2 YSLEER. The CDR3 runs 15 residues. Trimming stripped 4 bases from V and 4 bases from J, with 14 bases between. CDR3 nucleotide sequence: TGCGCCAGCAGCCCGCGTAGAGGCTTTAATCAGCCCCAGCATTTT. Encoded protein: CASSPRRGFNQPQHF.

The V call is TRBV12-3 or TRBV12-4, the J call TRBJ2-7, with D uncertain. This CDR3 is built from 11 residues. V lost 2 bases and J 6 bases, leaving 5 bases between the germline ends. This CDR3 reads CASSLYSEQYF. CDR3 coding DNA: TGTGCCAGCAGTTTATATTCCGAGCAGTACTTC.

Only a few counts were recorded for this clone. The gene calls are TRBV2 and TRBJ2-3; D unclear. The V gene's germline CDR1 is SNHLY and CDR2 FYNNEI. V was trimmed by 5 bases and J by 2 bases, leaving 8 bases between them. The CDR3 is made up of 13 amino acids. Here the CDR3 DNA reads TGTGCCAGCAGTCCCCCCTTCACAGATACGCAGTATTTT. Encoded protein: CASSPPFTDTQYF.

The genes are TRBV7-2 and TRBJ2-5, with 8 bases fitting TRBD2. Germline-derived CDR1 and CDR2 are SGHTA and FQGNSA. This CDR3 is 18 amino acids long. V lost 5 bases and J lost 7; bases outside the gene matches: 21. CDR3 DNA sequence: TGTGCCAGCAGCCCCCGGGGCGTTACTAGCGGCCGAGATCGGACCCAGTACTTC. Translation gives CASSPRGVTSGRDRTQYF.

The chain carries TRBV3-1 (or the pseudogene TRBV3-2) and TRBJ2-5, with 8 bases identical to TRBD1. This CDR3 contains 17 residues. Germline V CDR1 and CDR2: LGHDT, YNNKEL (reference sequence). Unmatched junction bases numbered 8, after V lost 2 bases and J lost 0 bases. CDR3 protein: CASSQMGAQGDQETQYF. Here the CDR3 DNA reads TGTGCCAGCAGCCAAATGGGCGCACAGGGGGACCAAGAGACCCAGTACTTC.

A few counts support this clone. This chain joins TRBV6-6 and TRBJ2-1; D is unclear. The CDR3 runs to 14 residues. Looked up from germline, CDR1 is MNHNY and CDR2 is SVGAGI (reference sequence). Deletions cut 4 bases from V and 10 bases from J, with 17 bases between. Written as DNA, the CDR3 is TGTGCCAGCAGTTCCAATGCGGTAGCACGCGAGCAGTTCTTC. Its translation is CASSSNAVAREQFF.

The J gene is TRBJ2-3, the V gene TRBV4-2; D might be TRBD2 (6 bases). Trimming removed 6 bases from V and 3 bases from J, with 19 bases in between. Germline CDR1 reads LGHNA; CDR2 reads YNFKEQ. The CDR3 consists of 16 residues. CDR3: CASRTPGGSITDTQYF. In DNA form, the CDR3 reads TGTGCCAGCAGAACACCCGGGGGATCTATAACAGATACGCAGTATTTT.

The rearrangement joins TRBV7-3 to TRBJ2-5, with 7 bases lining up with TRBD1. The length of the CDR3 is 15 residues. The germline CDR1 and CDR2 sequences are SGHTA and FQGTGA. The ends lost 1 base at V and 2 bases at J; junction bases unmatched: 4. The CDR3 DNA follows: TGTGCCAGCAGCTTAATGGGACAGCCTCAAGAGACCCAGTACTTC. It codes for CASSLMGQPQETQYF.

The V gene is TRBV28, the J gene TRBJ1-4; 8 bases line up with TRBD1. The CDR3 loop spans 15 amino acids. Trimming removed 6 bases from V and 5 bases from J; junction bases left unmatched: 8. Looked up from germline, CDR1 is MDHEN and CDR2 is SYDVKM. CDR3 sequence: CASSSPDRANEKLFF. The CDR3 DNA reads TGTGCCAGCAGCTCCCCGGACAGGGCGAATGAAAAACTGTTTTTT.

This clone appeared a few times. CDR3 region: CASSNPGLAEYNEQFF. DNA of the CDR3: TGTGCCAGCAGTAATCCGGGACTAGCGGAGTACAATGAGCAGTTCTTC. The V and J genes are TRBV6-2 or TRBV6-3 and TRBJ2-1; TRBD2 aligns across 11 bases. The CDR3 extends over 16 amino acids. After removal of 5 bases from V and 4 bases from J, the junction contained 7 bases not matched to a gene. CDR1 and CDR2 from the germline V gene are MNHEY and SVGEGT.

This chain joins TRBV7-9 and TRBJ2-7, with TRBD1 identical over 10 bases. Germline V CDR1 and CDR2: SEHNR, FQNEAQ (reference sequence). CDR3 length: 15 amino acids. The junction had 2 bases not matched to a gene; V was cut back by 3 bases and J by 0 bases. CDR3 nucleotide sequence: TGTGCCAGCAGCTTTGGGGACAGGGGCTCCTACGAGCAGTACTTC. Its protein is CASSFGDRGSYEQYF.

J is TRBJ1-2 and V is TRBV15; 11 bases align to TRBD1. Trimming cost V 1 base and J 4 bases; bases outside gene matches: 5. From germline, CDR1 is LNHNV and CDR2 YYDKDF (reference sequence). This CDR3 is built from 16 residues. CDR3 protein: CATSRVGTGGGYGYTF. The CDR3 nucleotides read TGTGCCACCAGCAGAGTAGGGACAGGGGGAGGCTATGGCTACACCTTC.

The V and J genes are TRBV5-1 and TRBJ2-7; no definite D call. V was cut by 3 bases and J by 0 bases, with 7 bases left in between. The germline CDR1 and CDR2 sequences are SGHRS and YFSETQ. The CDR3 length is 13 residues. CDR3 residues: CASSSSPSYEQYF. The DNA for the CDR3 is TGCGCCAGCAGCTCCTCCCCCTCCTACGAGCAGTACTTC.

CDR3 loop: CASSPPGRLDEQYF. The CDR3 coding sequence is TGTGCCAGCAGCCCTCCCGGGAGATTGGACGAGCAGTACTTC. This chain connects TRBV5-6 to TRBJ2-7, with D possibly TRBD2 on 6 matching bases. The germline CDR1 and CDR2 sequences are SGHDT and YYEEEE. The length of the CDR3 is 14 residues. V shed 4 bases and J shed 5 bases, with 16 bases lying between them.

This chain uses TRBV5-1 with TRBJ1-4; D gene uncertain. The CDR3 length is 15 residues. Germline CDR1 SGHRS, CDR2 YFSETQ. V was shortened by 0 bases and J by 4 bases, with 10 bases between the two germline ends. CDR3 protein: CASSLGGSINEKLFF. The CDR3 DNA is TGCGCCAGCAGCTTGGGCGGGAGTATTAATGAAAAACTGTTTTTT.

The gene calls are TRBV25-1 and TRBJ2-2, with D possibly being TRBD1 (6 bases). Deletions cut 2 bases from V and 6 bases from J, with 10 bases between. This CDR3 has 14 residues. CDR1 is MGHDK and CDR2 is SYGVNS in the germline V gene. As DNA, the CDR3 is TGTGCCAGCAGTGAAACGACAGGCCCCGGGGAGCTGTTTTTT. It codes for CASSETTGPGELFF.

The gene calls are TRBV6-5 and TRBJ2-2; TRBD1 might be the D (6 bases). Trimming left V 6 bases short and J 0 bases short, with 11 bases between. Germline lookup yields CDR1 MNHEY and CDR2 SVGAGI. The CDR3 is 15 residues long. This CDR3 reads CASSPGHSNTGELFF. The CDR3 DNA follows: TGTGCCAGCAGCCCGGGACACTCGAACACCGGGGAGCTGTTTTTT.

The chain joins TRBV5-4 to TRBJ2-3; 11 bases agree with TRBD1. The junction had 3 bases not matched to a gene; V was cut back by 0 bases and J by 3 bases. This CDR3 has 16 residues. Germline CDR1 is SGHNT and CDR2 is YYREEE (reference sequence). As DNA, the CDR3 is TGTGCCAGCAGCTTGGGTGGACAGGGGGCGACAGATACGCAGTATTTT. Protein sequence: CASSLGGQGATDTQYF.

This clone was observed a few times. This chain's CDR3 is CASSLGQGRTEAFF. CDR3 DNA sequence: TGTGCCAGCAGTTTAGGGCAGGGAAGGACTGAAGCTTTCTTT. The chain carries TRBV28 and TRBJ1-1; possibly TRBD1 for D (5 bases). This CDR3 has 14 amino acids. Germline CDR1 reads MDHEN; CDR2 reads SYDVKM. Trimming stripped 2 bases from V and 5 bases from J, with 12 bases between.

The rearrangement links TRBV7-2 to TRBJ2-3; a weak D match, TRBD1 (5 bases). CDR3 length: 15 amino acids. CDR1 is SGHTA and CDR2 is FQGNSA in the germline V gene. Trimming pared 1 base from V and 4 bases from J, leaving 12 bases between. CDR3 in DNA: TGTGCCAGCAGCTTAGGGACACCTAGGGCAGATACGCAGTATTTT. The encoded protein is CASSLGTPRADTQYF.

The genes are TRBV19 and TRBJ2-3; D might be TRBD2 (6 bases). Germline CDR1 and CDR2: LNHDA and SQIVND (reference sequence). The CDR3 consists of 15 residues. The germline V and J ends were trimmed by 4 bases and 4 bases, with 15 bases remaining between them. CDR3 residues: CASSKVGGPPDTQYF. CDR3 coding DNA: TGTGCCAGTAGTAAGGTGGGGGGTCCCCCAGATACGCAGTATTTT.

In this sample, this clone turned up once. The chain links TRBV7-2 to TRBJ2-5, with 14 bases identical to TRBD2. This CDR3 comprises 19 residues. The trim removed 4 bases at V and 1 base at J, leaving 11 bases unmatched. Germline CDR1 and CDR2: SGHTA and FQGNSA. The DNA of the CDR3 is TGTGCCAGCAGCTCCACCGGACTAGCGGGGGGCTGGGCCCAAGAGACCCAGTACTTC. Its translation: CASSSTGLAGGWAQETQYF.

This chain joins TRBV6-5 and TRBJ2-7; TRBD1 agrees at 7 bases. The germline V gene has CDR1 MNHEY and CDR2 SVGAGI. This CDR3 has 15 amino acids. Trimming took 4 bases from V and 0 from J; bases not matched to a gene: 6. DNA for the CDR3: TGTGCCAGCAGTTTCGACAGGGCCCCCTCCTACGAGCAGTACTTC. It specifies CASSFDRAPSYEQYF.

V and J are TRBV6-4 and TRBJ2-1, with D perhaps TRBD2 (5 bases). V lost 6 bases and J 9 bases, leaving 27 bases between the germline ends. Germline-derived CDR1 and CDR2 are MRHNA and SNTAGT. The CDR3 loop spans 17 amino acids. The CDR3 DNA reads TGTGCCAGCAGCCGCGGCCGGGGTGGCGTAGCCTCTGGTGAGCAGTTCTTC. Translating it yields CASSRGRGGVASGEQFF.

This chain uses TRBV5-1 with TRBJ2-2; D gene ambiguous. With 3 bases removed from V and 4 bases from J, the gap between germline ends came to 16 bases. The CDR3 has 16 residues. CDR1 and CDR2 from the germline V gene are SGHRS and YFSETQ. In DNA form, the CDR3 reads TGCGCCAGCAGCTCTCCCGACCAGGCTCTCACCGGGGAGCTGTTTTTT. As protein: CASSSPDQALTGELFF.